The T cell receptor beta chain under discussion was sequenced for a study of blood T cell repertoires in COVID-19. Study summary: Acute-phase and convalescent COVID-19 samples originated in the United States, Italy and Spain.

Germline CDR1 reads SGHNT; CDR2 reads YYREEE (reference sequence). CDR3 length: 16 residues. V was clipped by 0 bases and J by 0 bases, with 12 bases between them. Clones were sequenced by immunoSEQ multiplex PCR, and TCRdb holds only the in-frame ones, with some missing. The data show 200,000 to 300,000 clones, 90% seen once. The chain is built from TRBV5-4 and TRBJ1-1; possibly TRBD1 for D (6 bases). Sequencing was carried out using peripheral blood. The TCR sequence derives from a woman aged 40 to 49 with acute or convalescent COVID-19. This chain's CDR3 is CASSLDATGLNTEAFF. The CDR3 nucleotides are TGTGCCAGCAGCTTGGACGCGACAGGATTGAACACTGAAGCTTTCTTT.